The rows below give T cell receptor beta chains drawn from one sample of a study of identical twins. TCRdb recomputed calls from the 5' RACE reads with MiXCR, one row per CDR3 protein. The top ten clones hold around 13% of a sample with fewer than 900,000 distinct CDR3 sequences, roughly 18% of them seen once. The same specimen was also included in a second study, on T cells expressing NK-cell markers.

Sequencing was done on a sample of PBMCs. All receptors derive from a woman aged 18-29 years in good health. Each CDR3 is given with its conserved first and last residue. Each record gives: D gene, V gene, J gene, clone size, CDR3 DNA, CDR3 protein. D genes are given only for firm matches. Clone size is stated in some rows and not others, as once, few, many or a class when expanded.

d_call: .
v_call: TRBV7-2
j_call: TRBJ2-4
clone_size: few
cdr3_nt: TGTGCCAGCAGCCCCCCGTCTAGAAACATTCAGTACTTC
cdr3_aa: CASSPPSRNIQYF

d_call: TRBD2
v_call: TRBV6-1
j_call: TRBJ2-3
clone_size: .
cdr3_nt: TGTGCCAGCACTCACGGGGGGGCCGGAACGCAGTATTTT
cdr3_aa: CASTHGGAGTQYF

d_call: .
v_call: TRBV2
j_call: TRBJ2-2
clone_size: few
cdr3_nt: TGTGCCAGCATCCTCCAGGTTCTCACCGGGGAGCTGTTTTTT
cdr3_aa: CASILQVLTGELFF

d_call: .
v_call: TRBV20-1
j_call: TRBJ2-7
clone_size: .
cdr3_nt: TGCAGTGCTAGAGCCGACAGGTACTACGAGCAGTACTTC
cdr3_aa: CSARADRYYEQYF

d_call: .
v_call: TRBV12-5
j_call: TRBJ2-3
clone_size: few
cdr3_nt: TGTGCTAGTGGTTCGAGGTCGGATACGCAGTATTTT
cdr3_aa: CASGSRSDTQYF

d_call: .
v_call: TRBV27
j_call: TRBJ2-2
clone_size: .
cdr3_nt: TGTGCCAGCAGTTTCTTACTAGCTGGTGGCACCGGGGAGCTGTTTTTT
cdr3_aa: CASSFLLAGGTGELFF

d_call: TRBD2
v_call: TRBV5-6
j_call: TRBJ2-5
clone_size: .
cdr3_nt: TGTGCCAGCAGCCCGATTGGGACTACCACCCAAGAGACCCAGTACTTC
cdr3_aa: CASSPIGTTTQETQYF

d_call: .
v_call: TRBV5-1
j_call: TRBJ1-4
clone_size: .
cdr3_nt: TGCGCCAGCAGCTTTTTTCGGAATGAAAAACTGTTTTTT
cdr3_aa: CASSFFRNEKLFF

d_call: TRBD1
v_call: TRBV5-1
j_call: TRBJ1-5
clone_size: few
cdr3_nt: TGCGCCAGCAGCTTGAAAACAGGGGAAGGCCCCCAGCATTTT
cdr3_aa: CASSLKTGEGPQHF

d_call: .
v_call: TRBV5-1
j_call: TRBJ1-2
clone_size: .
cdr3_nt: TGCGCCAGCAGCGATCAGGGGAGAGGTTATGGCTACACCTTC
cdr3_aa: CASSDQGRGYGYTF

d_call: TRBD1
v_call: TRBV5-1
j_call: TRBJ2-3
clone_size: .
cdr3_nt: TGCGCCAGCCGAGCGACAGGGGGAGGAGATACGCAGTATTTT
cdr3_aa: CASRATGGGDTQYF

d_call: .
v_call: TRBV7-9
j_call: TRBJ2-5
clone_size: few
cdr3_nt: TGTGCCAGCAGCACTACACGGGACGCCCAAGAGACCCAGTACTTC
cdr3_aa: CASSTTRDAQETQYF

d_call: TRBD2
v_call: TRBV4-3
j_call: TRBJ2-7
clone_size: .
cdr3_nt: TGCGCCAGCAGCCAAGGGACTAGCGGCTACTACGAGCAGTACTTC
cdr3_aa: CASSQGTSGYYEQYF

d_call: .
v_call: TRBV20-1
j_call: TRBJ2-6
clone_size: .
cdr3_nt: TGCAGTGCTAGTTCAGGTCCCTCTGGGGCCAACGTCCTGACTTTC
cdr3_aa: CSASSGPSGANVLTF

d_call: .
v_call: TRBV27
j_call: TRBJ2-7
clone_size: few
cdr3_nt: TGTGCCAGCAGTATTACAGGACCCTACGAGCAGTACTTC
cdr3_aa: CASSITGPYEQYF

d_call: .
v_call: TRBV6-5
j_call: TRBJ2-7
clone_size: few
cdr3_nt: TGTGCCAGCTTAGGCCCCTACGAGCAGTACTTC
cdr3_aa: CASLGPYEQYF

d_call: .
v_call: TRBV12-3/TRBV12-4
j_call: TRBJ2-5
clone_size: .
cdr3_nt: TGTGCCAGCAGTCAAGACAACCGTAATCAGGTTCAGTACTTC
cdr3_aa: CASSQDNRNQVQYF

d_call: TRBD1
v_call: TRBV10-3
j_call: TRBJ2-7
clone_size: .
cdr3_nt: TGTGCCATCAGCCGGGACAGGGAAAGTAACGAGCAGTACTTC
cdr3_aa: CAISRDRESNEQYF

d_call: .
v_call: TRBV10-2
j_call: TRBJ2-7
clone_size: once
cdr3_nt: TGCGCCAGCAGTGACAGGGGGACTCCCCGCGGCGAGCAGTACTTC
cdr3_aa: CASSDRGTPRGEQYF

d_call: TRBD1
v_call: TRBV6-2/TRBV6-3
j_call: TRBJ2-6
clone_size: .
cdr3_nt: TGTGCCAGCAGCTGGGACAGTATCTCTGGGGCCAACGTCCTGACTTTC
cdr3_aa: CASSWDSISGANVLTF

d_call: .
v_call: TRBV7-9
j_call: TRBJ1-3
clone_size: .
cdr3_nt: TGTGCCAGCAGCACATACCGACAGGTTGGAAACACCATATATTTT
cdr3_aa: CASSTYRQVGNTIYF

d_call: TRBD1
v_call: TRBV6-5
j_call: TRBJ1-5
clone_size: many
cdr3_nt: TGTGCCAGCAGTTCTACAGGGGTTAGGCAGCCCCAGCATTTT
cdr3_aa: CASSSTGVRQPQHF

d_call: TRBD1
v_call: TRBV20-1
j_call: TRBJ2-1
clone_size: .
cdr3_nt: TGCAGTGCAGATAAGCAGGGGGCGCGAAGGAATGAGCAGTTCTTC
cdr3_aa: CSADKQGARRNEQFF

d_call: .
v_call: TRBV6-1
j_call: TRBJ1-2
clone_size: .
cdr3_nt: TGTGCCAGCAGTCGTACCCTAATTGCTTCGAACTATGGCTACACCTTC
cdr3_aa: CASSRTLIASNYGYTF

d_call: .
v_call: TRBV5-1
j_call: TRBJ1-1
clone_size: few
cdr3_nt: TGCGCCAGCGCCCGCGAACTAGGGACTGAAGCTTTCTTT
cdr3_aa: CASARELGTEAFF

d_call: TRBD1
v_call: TRBV3-1
j_call: TRBJ2-3
clone_size: few
cdr3_nt: TGTGCAGCTTCATGGACAGGGACGTCAGATACGCAGTATTTT
cdr3_aa: CAASWTGTSDTQYF

d_call: .
v_call: TRBV12-3/TRBV12-4
j_call: TRBJ1-1
clone_size: .
cdr3_nt: TGTGCCAGCAGTTCTCTCAGGACTGAAGCTTTCTTT
cdr3_aa: CASSSLRTEAFF